These T cell receptor beta chains were read from a single sample in a study of lymphopenia after photon versus proton radiotherapy. Some clones are missing from TCRdb's copy, which holds only in-frame ones; the method was immunoSEQ multiplex PCR. The data contain 22,000 or so clones, 84% of them singletons. Sequenced material: peripheral blood, taken from a patient treated with photon-based radiotherapy. The receptors derive from a woman in her forties or fifties with pancreatic cancer. Both conserved end residues are part of each CDR3. D genes are given only for firm matches. Clone size appears in some rows only: once, few, many, or a class for an expanded clone.

D gene | J gene | V gene | clone size | CDR3 protein | CDR3 DNA
TRBD1 | TRBJ1-1 | TRBV7-9 | - | CASRRQGGNTEAFF | TGTGCCAGCAGGAGACAGGGGGGGAACACTGAAGCTTTCTTT
TRBD2 | TRBJ2-2 | TRBV7-2 | once | CASSFSLAGGSSTGELFF | TGTGCCAGCAGCTTCTCACTAGCGGGAGGGTCGAGCACCGGGGAGCTGTTTTTT
- | TRBJ2-7 | TRBV2 | - | CAVRGNREFYEQYF | TGTGCCGTAAGAGGGAACAGGGAATTCTACGAGCAGTACTTC
- | TRBJ1-3 | TRBV4-3 | - | CASSQAPPGFVGNTIYF | TGCGCCAGCAGCCAAGCGCCACCGGGTTTCGTAGGAAACACCATATATTTT
- | TRBJ2-5 | TRBV11-2 | - | CASSLDGWGETQYF | TGTGCCAGCAGCTTAGATGGGTGGGGAGAGACCCAGTACTTC
- | TRBJ2-7 | TRBV21-1 | - | CASSKSRGARGDEQYF | TGTGCCAGCAGCAAAAGTAGGGGGGCCCGGGGGGACGAGCAGTACTTC
- | TRBJ2-5 | TRBV14 | - | CASSQGAGETQYF | TGTGCCAGCAGCCAGGGGGCGGGGGAGACCCAGTACTTC
- | TRBJ2-5 | TRBV27 | - | CASSPGTQVAKTQYF | TGTGCCAGCAGCCCCGGGACTCAGGTGGCGAAGACCCAGTACTTC
- | TRBJ2-6 | TRBV7-2 | - | CASSLVALSGANVLTF | TGTGCCAGCAGCTTAGTAGCGCTCTCTGGGGCCAACGTCCTGACTTTC
TRBD1 | TRBJ1-1 | TRBV11-2 | once | CASSLGEGAGGRNTEAFF | TGTGCCAGCAGCTTAGGAGAGGGGGCAGGGGGAAGGAACACTGAAGCTTTCTTT
- | TRBJ2-6 | TRBV5-6 | - | CASSLASGANVLTF | TGTGCCAGCAGCTTGGCTAGCGGGGCCAACGTCCTGACTTTC
- | TRBJ2-2 | TRBV30 | once | CAWSGTRTLRKGNTGELFF | TGTGCCTGGAGTGGTACTCGGACTCTTAGGAAGGGGAACACCGGGGAGCTGTTTTTT
- | TRBJ1-3 | TRBV2 | - | CASSGDNSGNTIYF | TGTGCCAGCAGTGGAGACAACTCTGGAAACACCATATATTTT
TRBD2 | TRBJ2-7 | TRBV29-1 | - | CSVEEEGTSPEGPYEQYF | TGCAGCGTTGAAGAGGAGGGGACTAGTCCAGAGGGCCCCTACGAGCAGTACTTC
- | TRBJ2-7 | TRBV27 | - | CASSLYRLGEQYF | TGTGCCAGCAGTTTATACAGGTTGGGCGAGCAGTACTTC
- | TRBJ1-2 | TRBV15 | - | CATSRLGLPENYGYTF | TGTGCCACCAGCAGGCTTGGCCTTCCAGAAAACTATGGCTACACCTTC
- | TRBJ1-2 | TRBV29-1 | - | CSVYPGVNYGYTF | TGCAGCGTCTACCCAGGGGTAAACTATGGCTACACCTTC
- | TRBJ1-1 | TRBV19 | - | CASKSSGLNTEAFF | TGTGCCAGTAAGAGTTCCGGGTTGAACACTGAAGCTTTCTTT
TRBD1 | TRBJ2-3 | TRBV28 | - | CASSFSGTGTDTQYF | TGTGCCAGCAGTTTCTCCGGGACAGGGACAGATACGCAGTATTTT
TRBD2 | TRBJ2-7 | TRBV27 | - | CASSQLTSGASEQYF | TGTGCCAGCAGTCAACTCACTAGCGGGGCATCCGAGCAGTACTTC
- | TRBJ2-7 | TRBV19 | - | CASSIAGTYEQYF | TGTGCCAGTAGTATAGCTGGGACTTACGAGCAGTACTTC
- | TRBJ1-1 | TRBV5-1 | - | CASSEQPNTEAFF | TGCGCCAGCAGTGAACAGCCGAACACTGAAGCTTTCTTT
TRBD1 | TRBJ2-7 | TRBV7-8 | few | CASSLVTGQGSYEQYF | TGTGCCAGCAGCTTAGTGACCGGACAGGGGTCCTACGAGCAGTACTTC
- | TRBJ2-2 | TRBV23-1 | once | CASSQTSPWGGNTGELFF | TGCGCCAGCAGTCAAACATCGCCGTGGGGGGGCAACACCGGGGAGCTGTTTTTT
- | TRBJ1-1 | TRBV19 | - | CASSIGAGINTEAFF | TGTGCCAGTAGTATTGGGGCAGGGATTAACACTGAAGCTTTCTTT
- | TRBJ1-2 | TRBV28 | - | CASSFGGRSGYTF | TGTGCCAGCAGTTTTGGGGGGCGATCGGGCTACACCTTC
- | TRBJ1-3 | TRBV7-6 | - | CASSLAGAGNTIYF | TGTGCCAGCAGCTTAGCGGGAGCTGGAAACACCATATATTTT
- | TRBJ2-7 | TRBV6-5 | once | CASRPRGHGSYEQYF | TGTGCCAGCAGACCCAGGGGCCACGGGTCCTACGAGCAGTACTTC
- | TRBJ1-2 | TRBV10-3 | - | CAISPGTDYGYTF | TGTGCCATCAGTCCCGGGACCGACTATGGCTACACCTTC
TRBD1 | TRBJ2-7 | TRBV6-5 | few | CASRARDSSYEQYF | TGTGCCAGCAGAGCTCGGGACAGCTCCTACGAGCAGTACTTC
- | TRBJ1-5 | TRBV30 | few | CAWSRDNQPQHF | TGTGCCTGGAGCAGAGATAATCAGCCCCAGCATTTT
- | TRBJ2-2 | TRBV28 | - | CASRPTRTTPGELFF | TGTGCCAGCAGACCTACCCGGACGACGCCCGGGGAGCTGTTTTTT
- | TRBJ2-2 | TRBV9 | once | CASSVAPGSHGTGELFF | TGTGCCAGCAGCGTAGCCCCCGGGAGCCACGGGACCGGGGAGCTGTTTTTT
- | TRBJ2-1 | TRBV29-1 | few | CSVEGGSASYGSYNEQFF | TGCAGCGTTGAAGGAGGGAGCGCCTCATACGGCTCCTACAATGAGCAGTTCTTC
TRBD1 | TRBJ1-1 | TRBV6-6 | - | CASSGDRGNTEAFF | TGTGCCAGCAGTGGGGACAGGGGCAACACTGAAGCTTTCTTT
- | TRBJ2-7 | TRBV19 | - | CASSIVASAALPYEQYF | TGTGCCAGTAGTATAGTAGCCAGTGCGGCGCTCCCCTACGAGCAGTACTTC
TRBD2 | TRBJ2-1 | TRBV2 | - | CASRPGLAVYNEQFF | TGTGCCAGCAGACCGGGACTAGCGGTATACAATGAGCAGTTCTTC
TRBD2 | TRBJ2-1 | TRBV19 | - | CASTSSGYNEQFF | TGTGCCAGTACTTCTAGCGGGTACAATGAGCAGTTCTTC
- | TRBJ1-4 | TRBV7-2 | - | CASSLAAGRRNEKLFF | TGTGCCAGCAGCTTAGCGGCAGGACGGCGTAATGAAAAACTGTTTTTT
- | TRBJ2-7 | TRBV5-1 | once | CASSLDPGPPPYEQYF | TGCGCCAGCAGCTTGGACCCAGGGCCCCCTCCCTACGAGCAGTACTTC
- | TRBJ2-5 | TRBV30 | - | CAWSNKETQYF | TGTGCCTGGAGTAACAAGGAGACCCAGTACTTC
- | TRBJ2-5 | TRBV7-6 | - | CASSLETGAVRETQYF | TGTGCCAGCAGCTTAGAAACGGGGGCAGTTCGAGAGACCCAGTACTTC
- | TRBJ2-1 | TRBV29-1 | - | CSVGRAGQESYNEQFF | TGCAGCGTGGGCCGGGCAGGGCAGGAGTCCTACAATGAGCAGTTCTTC
TRBD2 | TRBJ2-3 | TRBV5-1 | - | CASSFGRGGDTDTQYF | TGCGCCAGCAGCTTCGGGCGGGGAGGGGACACAGATACGCAGTATTTT
- | TRBJ2-2 | TRBV14 | - | CTSSQAIVYAAGELFF | TGTACCAGCAGCCAAGCAATTGTTTACGCGGCCGGGGAGCTGTTTTTT
- | TRBJ2-1 | TRBV7-6 | - | CASSPEVGYEQFF | TGTGCCAGCAGCCCCGAAGTCGGCTATGAGCAGTTCTTC
TRBD1 | TRBJ1-6 | TRBV4-2 | - | CASSQGNRGGSPLHF | TGTGCCAGCAGCCAAGGAAACAGGGGTGGCTCACCCCTCCACTTT
- | TRBJ2-3 | TRBV2 | - | CASIKAGRGGTQYF | TGTGCCAGCATAAAGGCGGGGAGGGGGGGTACGCAGTATTTT
- | TRBJ2-5 | TRBV7-6 | once | CASSLGQNQETQYF | TGTGCCAGCAGCTTAGGACAGAACCAAGAGACCCAGTACTTC
TRBD1 | TRBJ1-1 | TRBV29-1 | - | CSVRDRGHSNTEAFF | TGCAGCGTCCGGGACAGGGGGCATTCTAACACTGAAGCTTTCTTT
TRBD2 | TRBJ2-7 | TRBV5-8 | once | CASSLGATSGRYEQYF | TGTGCCAGCAGCTTGGGAGCGACTAGCGGGAGATACGAGCAGTACTTC
- | TRBJ2-7 | TRBV16 | - | CASSPAQGGGMSYEQYF | TGTGCCAGCAGCCCCGCCCAGGGGGGGGGAATGTCCTACGAGCAGTACTTC
- | TRBJ1-5 | TRBV13 | - | CASSLRGYNQPQHF | TGTGCCAGCAGCCTCAGGGGATACAATCAGCCCCAGCATTTT